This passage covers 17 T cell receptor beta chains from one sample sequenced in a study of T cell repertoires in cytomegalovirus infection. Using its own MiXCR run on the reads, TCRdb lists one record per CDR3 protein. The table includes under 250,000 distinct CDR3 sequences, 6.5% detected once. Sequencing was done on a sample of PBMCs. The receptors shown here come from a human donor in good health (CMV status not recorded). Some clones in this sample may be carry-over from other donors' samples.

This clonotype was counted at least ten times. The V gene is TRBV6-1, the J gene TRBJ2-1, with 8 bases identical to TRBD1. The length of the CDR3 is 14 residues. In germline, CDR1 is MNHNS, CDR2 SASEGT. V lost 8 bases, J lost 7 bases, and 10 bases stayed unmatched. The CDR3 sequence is CASQGRGLGNEQFF. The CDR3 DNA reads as TGTGCCAGCCAAGGCAGGGGGCTTGGTAATGAGCAGTTCTTC.

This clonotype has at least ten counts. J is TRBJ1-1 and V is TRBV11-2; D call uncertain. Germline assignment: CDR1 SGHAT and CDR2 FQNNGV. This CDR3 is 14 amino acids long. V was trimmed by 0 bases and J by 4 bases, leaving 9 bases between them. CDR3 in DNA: TGTGCCAGCAGCTTAGATCGGGGTGGCACTGAAGCTTTCTTT. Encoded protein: CASSLDRGGTEAFF.

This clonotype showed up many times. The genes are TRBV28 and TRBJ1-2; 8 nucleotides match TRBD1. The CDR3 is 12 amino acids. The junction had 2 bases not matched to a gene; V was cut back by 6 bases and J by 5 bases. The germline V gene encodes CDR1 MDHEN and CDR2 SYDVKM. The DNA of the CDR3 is TGTGCCAGCAGAAGGACAGGGTATGGCTACACCTTC. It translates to CASRRTGYGYTF.

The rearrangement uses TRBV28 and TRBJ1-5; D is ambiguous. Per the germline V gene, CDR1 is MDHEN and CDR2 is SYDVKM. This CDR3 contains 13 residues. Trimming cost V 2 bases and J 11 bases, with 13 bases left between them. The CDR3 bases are TGTGCCAGCAGTTTAGGAGGGCCCGGGTCCCAGCATTTT. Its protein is CASSLGGPGSQHF.

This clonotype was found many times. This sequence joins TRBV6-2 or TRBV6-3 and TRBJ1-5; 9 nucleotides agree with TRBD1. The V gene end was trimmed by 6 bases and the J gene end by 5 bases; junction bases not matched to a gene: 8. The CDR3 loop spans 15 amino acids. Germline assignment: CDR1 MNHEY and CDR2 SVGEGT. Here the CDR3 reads CASRPPGQGHQPQHF. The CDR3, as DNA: TGTGCCAGCAGACCCCCGGGACAGGGCCATCAGCCCCAGCATTTT.

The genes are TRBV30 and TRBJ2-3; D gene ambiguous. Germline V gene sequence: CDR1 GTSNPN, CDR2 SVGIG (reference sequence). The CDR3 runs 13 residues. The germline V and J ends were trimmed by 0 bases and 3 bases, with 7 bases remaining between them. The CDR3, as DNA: TGTGCCTGGAGTGTAGGCCAAACAGATACGCAGTATTTT. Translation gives CAWSVGQTDTQYF.

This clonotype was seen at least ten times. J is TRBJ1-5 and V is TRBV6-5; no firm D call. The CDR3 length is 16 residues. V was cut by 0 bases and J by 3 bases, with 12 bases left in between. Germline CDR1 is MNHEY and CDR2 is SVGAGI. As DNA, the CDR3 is TGTGCCAGCAGTTACTCAAATCCATCGGACAATCAGCCCCAGCATTTT. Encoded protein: CASSYSNPSDNQPQHF.

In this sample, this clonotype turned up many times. The CDR3 loop reads CSAPKIPDEQYF. Here the CDR3 DNA reads TGCAGTGCGCCTAAGATACCAGACGAGCAGTACTTC. The chain links TRBV20-1 to TRBJ2-7; unclear D gene. This CDR3 contains 12 residues. With 6 bases removed from V and 5 bases from J, the gap between germline ends came to 14 bases. The germline V gene has CDR1 DFQATT and CDR2 SNEGSKA (reference sequence).

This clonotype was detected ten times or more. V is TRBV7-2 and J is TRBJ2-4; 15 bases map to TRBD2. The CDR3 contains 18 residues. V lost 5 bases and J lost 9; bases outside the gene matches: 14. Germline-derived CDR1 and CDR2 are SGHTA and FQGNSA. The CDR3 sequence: CASSPSRRTSGGAFIQYF. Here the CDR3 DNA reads TGTGCCAGCAGCCCTTCGCGCCGGACTAGCGGGGGGGCGTTCATTCAGTACTTC.

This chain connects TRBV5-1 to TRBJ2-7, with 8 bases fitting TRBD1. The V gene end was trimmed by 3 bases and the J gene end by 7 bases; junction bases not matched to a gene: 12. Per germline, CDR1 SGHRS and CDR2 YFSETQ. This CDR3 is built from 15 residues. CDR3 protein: CASSSSGGDQEEQYF. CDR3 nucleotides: TGCGCCAGCAGCTCCTCAGGGGGCGATCAGGAGGAGCAGTACTTC.

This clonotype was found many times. DNA of the CDR3: TGCGCCAGCAGCCAAGTCCGGACTAATGAAAAACTGTTTTTT. Translated: CASSQVRTNEKLFF. The chain couples TRBV4-1 to TRBJ1-4, with D hard to call. V lost 1 base and J 2 bases, leaving 5 bases between the germline ends. CDR1 and CDR2 (germline): MGHRA, YSYEKL. The CDR3 contains 14 residues.

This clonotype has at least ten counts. CDR3 bases: TGTGCCAGCAGTAGTGGGACACTTCGGACGGACATTCAGTACTTC. Encoded protein: CASSSGTLRTDIQYF. This chain links TRBV28 with TRBJ2-4, with D possibly being TRBD1 (6 bases). Trimming left V 5 bases short and J 8 bases short, with 19 bases between. Germline V CDR1 and CDR2: MDHEN, SYDVKM. The CDR3 has 15 amino acids.

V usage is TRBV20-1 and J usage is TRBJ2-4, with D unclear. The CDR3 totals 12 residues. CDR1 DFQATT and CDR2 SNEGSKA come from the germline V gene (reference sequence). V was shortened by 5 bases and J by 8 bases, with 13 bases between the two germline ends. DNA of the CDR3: TGCAGTGCTCCCCAATCTGGGGACATTCAGTACTTC. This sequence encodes CSAPQSGDIQYF.

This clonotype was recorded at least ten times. The CDR3 loop is CSVDGPTQTGDTQYF. The CDR3 DNA reads TGCAGCGTTGACGGTCCGACCCAGACTGGAGATACGCAGTATTTT. V and J are TRBV29-1 and TRBJ2-3; D is undetermined. Germline loops: CDR1 SQVTM, CDR2 ANQGSEA. V lost 3 bases, J lost 5 bases, and 18 bases lay in between. This CDR3 is 15 amino acids long.

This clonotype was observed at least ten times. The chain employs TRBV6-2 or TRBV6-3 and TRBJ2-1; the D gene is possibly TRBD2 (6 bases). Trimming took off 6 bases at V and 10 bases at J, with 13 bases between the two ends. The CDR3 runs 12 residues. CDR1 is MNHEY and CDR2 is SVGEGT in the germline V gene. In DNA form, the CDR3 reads TGTGCCAGCAGATCCCTCCGGGGGGAGCAGTTCTTC. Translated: CASRSLRGEQFF.

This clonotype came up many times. The CDR3 here is CASSARDSLQETQYF. In nucleotides, the CDR3 is TGTGCCAGCAGCGCCCGGGACAGCCTCCAAGAGACCCAGTACTTC. V usage is TRBV7-9 and J usage is TRBJ2-5; 7 bases fit TRBD1. The CDR3 has 15 amino acids. Germline assignment: CDR1 SEHNR and CDR2 FQNEAQ (reference sequence). After removal of 5 bases from V and 1 base from J, the junction contained 7 bases not matched to a gene.

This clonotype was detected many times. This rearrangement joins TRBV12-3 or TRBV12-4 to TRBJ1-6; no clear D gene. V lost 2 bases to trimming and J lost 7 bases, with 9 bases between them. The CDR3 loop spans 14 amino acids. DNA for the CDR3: TGTGCCAGCAGTTTAAGCCGCATGAATTCACCCCTCCACTTT. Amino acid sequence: CASSLSRMNSPLHF.